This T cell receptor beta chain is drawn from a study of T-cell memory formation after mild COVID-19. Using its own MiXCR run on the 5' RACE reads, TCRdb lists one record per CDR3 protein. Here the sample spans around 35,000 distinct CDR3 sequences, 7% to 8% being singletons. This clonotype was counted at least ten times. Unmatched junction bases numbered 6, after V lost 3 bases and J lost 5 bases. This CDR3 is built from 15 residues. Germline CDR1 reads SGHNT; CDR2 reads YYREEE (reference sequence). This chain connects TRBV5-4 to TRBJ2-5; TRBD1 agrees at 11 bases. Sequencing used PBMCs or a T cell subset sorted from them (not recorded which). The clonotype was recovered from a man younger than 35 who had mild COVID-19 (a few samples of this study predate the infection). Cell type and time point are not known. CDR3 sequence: CASSSGQGARETQYF. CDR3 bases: TGTGCCAGCAGCTCTGGACAGGGGGCGCGGGAGACCCAGTACTTC.